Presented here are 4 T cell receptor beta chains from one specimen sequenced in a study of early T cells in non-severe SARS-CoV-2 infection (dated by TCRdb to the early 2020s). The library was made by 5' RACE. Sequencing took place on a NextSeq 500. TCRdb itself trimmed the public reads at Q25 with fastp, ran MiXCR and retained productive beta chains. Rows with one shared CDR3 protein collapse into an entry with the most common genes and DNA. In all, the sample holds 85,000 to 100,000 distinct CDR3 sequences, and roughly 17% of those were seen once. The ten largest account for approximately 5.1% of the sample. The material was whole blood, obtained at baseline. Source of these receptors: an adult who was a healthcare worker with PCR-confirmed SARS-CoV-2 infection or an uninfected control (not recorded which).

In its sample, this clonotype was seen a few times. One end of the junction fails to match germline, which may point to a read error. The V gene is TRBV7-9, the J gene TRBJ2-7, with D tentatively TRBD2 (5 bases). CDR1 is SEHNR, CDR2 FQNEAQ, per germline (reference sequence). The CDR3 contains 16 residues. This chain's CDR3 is CASSLGSRASRSEQYF. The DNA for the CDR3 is TGTGCCAGTAGCTTAGGGTCGCGGGCTTCGAGGTCCGAGCAGTACTTC.

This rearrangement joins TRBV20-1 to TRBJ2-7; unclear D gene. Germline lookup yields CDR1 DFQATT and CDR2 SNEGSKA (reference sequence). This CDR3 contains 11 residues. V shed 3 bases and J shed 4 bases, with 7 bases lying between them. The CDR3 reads CSASYRYEQYF. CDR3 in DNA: TGCAGTGCTAGTTATCGGTACGAGCAGTACTTC.

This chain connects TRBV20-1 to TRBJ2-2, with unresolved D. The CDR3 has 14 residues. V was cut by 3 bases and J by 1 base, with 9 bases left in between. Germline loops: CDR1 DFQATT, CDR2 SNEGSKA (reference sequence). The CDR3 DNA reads TGCAGTGCTAGTGCAGGCGGGAACACCGGGGAGCTGTTTTTT. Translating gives CSASAGGNTGELFF.

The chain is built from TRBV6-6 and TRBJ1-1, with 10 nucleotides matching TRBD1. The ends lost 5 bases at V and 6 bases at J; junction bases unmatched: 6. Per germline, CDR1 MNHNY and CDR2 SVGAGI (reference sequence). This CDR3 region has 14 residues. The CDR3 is CASSQTGGNAEAFF. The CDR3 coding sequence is TGTGCCAGCAGTCAGACAGGGGGCAACGCTGAAGCTTTCTTT.